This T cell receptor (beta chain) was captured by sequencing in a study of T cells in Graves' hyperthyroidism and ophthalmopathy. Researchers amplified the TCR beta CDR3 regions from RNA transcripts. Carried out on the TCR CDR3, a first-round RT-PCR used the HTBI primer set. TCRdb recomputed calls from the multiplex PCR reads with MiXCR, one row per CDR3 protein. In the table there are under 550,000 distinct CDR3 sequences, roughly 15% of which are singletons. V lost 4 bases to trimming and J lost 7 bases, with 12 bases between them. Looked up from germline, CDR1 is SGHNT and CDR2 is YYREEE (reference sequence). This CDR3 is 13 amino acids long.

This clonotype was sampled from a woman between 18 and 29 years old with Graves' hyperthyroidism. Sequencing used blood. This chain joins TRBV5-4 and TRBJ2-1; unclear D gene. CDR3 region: CASSHLVGNEQFF. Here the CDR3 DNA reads TGTGCCAGCAGCCACCTTGTGGGGAATGAGCAGTTCTTC.